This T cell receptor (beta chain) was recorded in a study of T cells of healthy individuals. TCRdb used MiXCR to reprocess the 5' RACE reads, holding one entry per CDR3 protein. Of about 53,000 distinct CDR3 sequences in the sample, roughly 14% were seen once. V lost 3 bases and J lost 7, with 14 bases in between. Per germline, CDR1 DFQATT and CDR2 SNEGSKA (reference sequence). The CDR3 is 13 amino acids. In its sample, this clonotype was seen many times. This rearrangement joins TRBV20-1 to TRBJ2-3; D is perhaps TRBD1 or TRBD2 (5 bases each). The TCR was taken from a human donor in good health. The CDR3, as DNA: TGCAGTGCTAGCCAGCCGGGACGAAATACGCAGTATTTT. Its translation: CSASQPGRNTQYF.